Presented here are 18 T cell receptor beta chains from one specimen sequenced in a study of cytomegalovirus exposure and HLA in healthy donors. Use of 60 Vbeta and 13 Jbeta primers characterized the PCR. The table came from immunoSEQ multiplex PCR; TCRdb's copy has only in-frame clones and leaves some out. The repertoire holds 150,000 to 200,000 clones, with about three quarters as singletons. The sequenced material came from PBMCs. These receptors originate from a female donor in good health and CMV-seronegative.

The gene calls are TRBV29-1 and TRBJ2-1; 10 bases line up with TRBD1. Germline values: CDR1 SQVTM, CDR2 ANQGSEA. V was clipped by 6 bases and J by 7 bases; unmatched bases: 12. This CDR3 has 15 amino acids. CDR3 region: CSVRVATGGRNEQFF. CDR3 sequence (DNA): TGCAGCGTGAGAGTTGCGACAGGGGGCAGGAATGAGCAGTTCTTC.

This chain connects TRBV4-2 to TRBJ1-1; a possible D gene is TRBD1 (6 bases). CDR1 LGHNA and CDR2 YNFKEQ come from the germline V gene. Trimming removed 2 bases from V and 4 bases from J, with 11 bases in between. The CDR3 covers 14 residues. CDR3 DNA sequence: TGTGCCAGCAGCCAACGTACAGGGCCCACTGAAGCTTTCTTT. Translating it yields CASSQRTGPTEAFF.

The V call is TRBV5-1, the J call TRBJ2-1, with 8 bases fitting TRBD1. Trimming at V came to 3 bases and at J to 5 bases, leaving 10 bases not matched to a gene. The CDR3 covers 16 residues. The germline V gene encodes CDR1 SGHRS and CDR2 YFSETQ. The CDR3 nucleotides are TGCGCCAGCAGCTATGTGCCGGGACAGGCAAACAATGAGCAGTTCTTC. It yields the protein CASSYVPGQANNEQFF.

The rearrangement links TRBV2 to TRBJ1-5; 9 positions match TRBD1. J was trimmed by 4 bases and V by 6 bases; bases with no gene match: 1. The V gene's germline CDR1 is SNHLY and CDR2 FYNNEI. There are 13 residues in the CDR3. CDR3 amino acids: CASRGQGNQPQHF. Written as DNA, the CDR3 is TGTGCCAGCAGGGGACAGGGAAATCAGCCCCAGCATTTT.

J is TRBJ2-1 and V is TRBV11-2; TRBD2 matches 11 bases. This CDR3 region has 17 residues. Germline lookup yields CDR1 SGHAT and CDR2 FQNNGV. After removal of 1 base from V and 7 bases from J, the junction contained 9 bases not matched to a gene. In DNA form, the CDR3 reads TGTGCCAGCAGCTTAGTTGGGACTAGCGGTAGCTATAATGAGCAGTTCTTC. Encoded protein: CASSLVGTSGSYNEQFF.

This clone has a single count. The J gene is TRBJ2-7, the V gene TRBV4-2; TRBD2 matches 10 bases. This CDR3 region has 15 residues. CDR1 LGHNA and CDR2 YNFKEQ come from the germline V gene. V shed 0 bases, J shed 3 bases, and the junction held 2 bases outside the gene matches. The CDR3, as DNA: TGTGCCAGCAGCCAAGAAGGGACTAGCGACTACGAGCAGTACTTC. Its protein is CASSQEGTSDYEQYF.

This rearrangement joins TRBV5-1 to TRBJ2-1, with 7 bases that match TRBD1. This CDR3 spans 16 amino acids. Trimming took 3 bases from V and 6 from J; bases not matched to a gene: 12. Looked up from germline, CDR1 is SGHRS and CDR2 is YFSETQ. This chain's CDR3 is CASSSTASTGINEQFF. CDR3 DNA sequence: TGCGCCAGCAGCTCCACCGCGTCGACAGGGATCAATGAGCAGTTCTTC.

The chain joins TRBV5-6 to TRBJ1-2; D perhaps matches TRBD1 (6 bases). Germline CDR1 SGHDT, CDR2 YYEEEE. The CDR3 loop spans 13 amino acids. Trimming pared 1 base from V and 5 bases from J, leaving 9 bases between. The CDR3 loop reads CASSLTGIYGYTF. The CDR3 DNA follows: TGTGCCAGCAGCTTGACAGGGATATATGGCTACACCTTC.

This clone was picked up a small number of times. The rearrangement uses TRBV9 and TRBJ1-2, with D perhaps matching TRBD1 (6 bases). Per germline, CDR1 SGDLS and CDR2 YYNGEE. The CDR3 is 14 amino acids. Trimming took 3 bases from V and 4 from J, leaving 13 bases between them. The CDR3: CASSGSGQFYGYTF. CDR3 nucleotide sequence: TGTGCCAGCAGCGGGTCTGGACAGTTCTATGGCTACACCTTC. The full variable domain, its missing parts supplied by reference TRBV9 and TRBJ1-2, is DSGVTQTPKHLITATGQRVTLRCSPRSGDLSVYWYQQSLDQGLQFLIQYYNGEERAKGNILERFSAQQFPDLHSELNLSSLELGDSALYFCASSGSGQFYGYTFGSGTRLTVV.

This clone was seen just once. The chain joins TRBV5-4 to TRBJ2-1; 7 bases align to TRBD2. V shed 4 bases and J 5 bases; nucleotides not matched to a gene: 3. The CDR3 is 13 amino acids. Germline V CDR1 and CDR2: SGHNT, YYREEE (reference sequence). The CDR3 nucleotides read TGTGCCAGCAGCACTCGGGGGGACAATGAGCAGTTCTTC. Translating gives CASSTRGDNEQFF.

J is TRBJ1-6 and V is TRBV19; 9 positions match TRBD1. The CDR3 spans 17 residues. With V trimmed by 7 bases and J by 12 bases, 19 bases remained unmatched. CDR1 LNHDA and CDR2 SQIVND come from the germline V gene (reference sequence). In DNA form, the CDR3 reads TGTGCCAGTACCGCAACAATTTCCGGGACAGGGCATGGACCCCTCCACTTT. The encoded protein is CASTATISGTGHGPLHF.

J is TRBJ2-1 and V is TRBV2; D perhaps matches TRBD2 (6 bases). V was trimmed by 6 bases and J by 5 bases, leaving 20 bases between them. This CDR3 has 16 residues. CDR1 is SNHLY, CDR2 FYNNEI, per germline. CDR3 loop: CASSYPGLTLDNEQFF. DNA for the CDR3: TGTGCCAGCAGCTATCCGGGACTTACACTAGACAATGAGCAGTTCTTC.

The table lists this clone with a few counts. This sequence joins TRBV7-3 and TRBJ2-2; 8 bases are shared with TRBD2. The CDR3 consists of 16 residues. Trimming at V came to 5 bases and at J to 4 bases, leaving 9 bases not matched to a gene. In germline, CDR1 is SGHTA, CDR2 FQGTGA. CDR3 nucleotides: TGTGCCAGCAGCCGCCGCGGGGGGACTGGCACCGGGGAGCTGTTTTTT. Translation gives CASSRRGGTGTGELFF.

The chain links TRBV19 to TRBJ2-5, with D perhaps matching TRBD2 (5 bases). The CDR3 is made up of 14 amino acids. Germline V gives CDR1 LNHDA, CDR2 SQIVND (reference sequence). Trimming removed 5 bases at V and 4 bases at J, with 14 bases between. Here the CDR3 DNA reads TGTGCCAGTAGTCCCACGGCAGCGGCAGAGACCCAGTACTTC. Protein sequence: CASSPTAAAETQYF.

This clone was recorded once. V is TRBV5-6 and J is TRBJ2-1, with no clear D. The germline gives CDR1 SGHDT, CDR2 YYEEEE. This CDR3 is built from 15 residues. Trimming shortened V by 0 bases and J by 2 bases, and 9 bases separated the two germline ends. The CDR3 loop reads CASSLGVGAYNEQFF. CDR3 in DNA: TGTGCCAGCAGCTTGGGAGTCGGAGCCTACAATGAGCAGTTCTTC.

The rearrangement links TRBV6-5 to TRBJ2-1; D might be TRBD1 (6 bases). The V gene's germline CDR1 is MNHEY and CDR2 SVGAGI. The CDR3 sequence is 14 residues long. V gave up 6 bases and J gave up 7 bases, with 16 bases separating them. CDR3 protein: CASSRQGLRNEQFF. As DNA, the CDR3 is TGTGCCAGCAGCCGCCAGGGGCTAAGGAATGAGCAGTTCTTC.

This rearrangement joins TRBV5-6 to TRBJ1-4; TRBD1 agrees at 8 bases. With 4 bases clipped from V and 5 bases from J, the junction kept 10 bases outside the gene matches. Germline V gene sequence: CDR1 SGHDT, CDR2 YYEEEE. CDR3 size: 16 residues. CDR3 sequence: CASSRPTGTGNEKLFF. CDR3 sequence (DNA): TGTGCCAGCAGCCGCCCGACCGGGACAGGCAATGAAAAACTGTTTTTT.

CDR3 region: CASSLETLAGMGYEQFF. Written as DNA, the CDR3 is TGTGCCAGCAGCTTGGAGACACTAGCGGGGATGGGGTATGAGCAGTTCTTC. This chain connects TRBV5-4 to TRBJ2-1, with 10 positions matching TRBD2. Germline V CDR1 and CDR2: SGHNT, YYREEE (reference sequence). The CDR3 covers 17 residues. V trimming: 0 bases; J trimming: 8 bases; junction bases outside the gene matches: 11.